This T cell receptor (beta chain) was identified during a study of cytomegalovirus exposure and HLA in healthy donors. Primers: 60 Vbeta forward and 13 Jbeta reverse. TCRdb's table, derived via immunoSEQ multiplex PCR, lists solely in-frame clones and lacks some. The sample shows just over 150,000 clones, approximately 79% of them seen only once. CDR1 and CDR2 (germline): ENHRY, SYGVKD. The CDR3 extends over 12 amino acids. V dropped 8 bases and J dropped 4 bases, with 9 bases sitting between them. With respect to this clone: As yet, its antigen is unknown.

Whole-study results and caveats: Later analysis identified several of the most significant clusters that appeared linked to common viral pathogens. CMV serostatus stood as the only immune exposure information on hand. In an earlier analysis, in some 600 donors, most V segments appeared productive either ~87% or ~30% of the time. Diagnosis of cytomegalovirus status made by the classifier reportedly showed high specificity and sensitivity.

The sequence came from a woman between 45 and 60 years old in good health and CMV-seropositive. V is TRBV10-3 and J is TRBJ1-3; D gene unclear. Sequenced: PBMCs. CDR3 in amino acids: CAIREIGNTIYF. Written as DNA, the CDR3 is TGTGCCATCCGGGAGATCGGAAACACCATATATTTT.